This entry is about one T cell receptor (beta chain). It has no known antigen specificity. No much larger clone is present one base from it, and per-base qualities are unavailable. The donors were included in the validation cohort of over a hundred subjects, a group kept apart from the roughly 670-subject first cohort. This sample was taken from a study of cytomegalovirus exposure and HLA in healthy donors (dated by TCRdb to 2017 to 2019). Regarding the complete study: The 666 repertoires of the first cohort and the 120 validation repertoires were produced on the same platform, according to a later analysis. The study aimed to test whether signatures of past pathogen exposure could be identified by cataloging public T cell receptors. Along with the approximately 700-subject first cohort, a separate validation cohort of over a hundred different subjects was used. The study combined high-throughput TCR immunosequencing, statistical association of individual TCRs with disease status, and machine learning to predict cytomegalovirus infection status.

Trimming removed 0 bases from V and 9 bases from J, leaving 15 bases between the germline ends. Looking up the germline V gene (reference sequence) yields CDR1 GTSNPN and CDR2 SVGIG. From the cysteine up to the phenylalanine, the CDR3 has a length of 14 residues. The sequence is cut down to CDR3 DNA, 42 bases in frame from base 1. Preparation of the library involved the immunoSEQ multiplex PCR assay. On the authors' methods: A statistical classification framework was built to diagnose cytomegalovirus status from the catalog of TCR beta chain sequences. Here the immuneACCESS table is served through TCRdb, limited to in-frame sequences with V and J called. Missing clones are a known gap in these copies; in checked studies unresolved V genes cover under half, and the rest lacks a known reason. The D gene and trimming were derived from the DNA, and the V and J assignments and clone size from that table. Present in this sample are around 300,000 clones, 88% of which were seen just once. The ten largest clones add up to about 0.86% of the sample.

General study outcomes and caveats: The authors suggested that the approach could potentially be generalized to other disease states and immunological phenotypes. The study listed 164 TCR beta chains as associated with cytomegalovirus. Most TCR sequences were seen in very few donors, while some public TCRs were found in many individuals. In a later analysis, TCRs clustered in the first cohort were found to also tend to co-occur in the approximately 120 validation repertoires, with around 94% of cluster scores above 0. A later analysis had no HLA typing for the validation cohort, so co-occurrence there was scored across all 110 or so repertoires. A few of the identified cytomegalovirus-associated TCR beta chains were confirmed in vitro to be specific for cytomegalovirus antigens. The classifier was reported to diagnose cytomegalovirus status with high specificity and sensitivity in both the original cohort and the validation cohort.

This TCR derives from a woman between 18 and 29 years old in good health and CMV-seronegative. The sequence joins TRBV30 to TRBJ1-3, with the D gene not clear enough to name. The sequenced material came from PBMCs. The DNA reads TGTGCCTGGAGTGTACTCCCTCCCCCGGGCACCATATATTTT. Translation gives CAWSVLPPPGTIYF.